Listed below are T cell receptor beta chains from one sample, sequenced in a study of blood T cell repertoires in COVID-19. Assay: immunoSEQ multiplex PCR; the TCRdb copy retains only in-frame clones and omits some. The sample consists of more than 120,000 clones, around nine tenths of them appearing once. The material sequenced was peripheral blood. The receptor set was obtained from a woman between 45 and 60 years old with active or convalescent COVID-19. Each CDR3 is given with its conserved first and last residue. A D gene is named only where the DNA matches it firmly. The size entry is marked missing in some rows and otherwise reads once, few, many or a size class.

J gene: TRBJ1-1
clone size: few
V gene: TRBV7-8
D gene: TRBD1
CDR3 protein: CASSLGTGWNTEAFF
CDR3 DNA: TGTGCCAGCAGCTTGGGGACAGGTTGGAACACTGAAGCTTTCTTT

J gene: TRBJ1-1
clone size: once
V gene: TRBV28
D gene: NA
CDR3 protein: CASSDPGLNTEAFF
CDR3 DNA: TGTGCCAGCAGTGACCCGGGGTTGAACACTGAAGCTTTCTTT

J gene: TRBJ1-3
clone size: many
V gene: TRBV30
D gene: TRBD1
CDR3 protein: CAWSVPQGTGGNTIYF
CDR3 DNA: TGTGCCTGGAGTGTACCACAGGGGACGGGTGGAAACACCATATATTTT

J gene: TRBJ2-1
clone size: NA
V gene: TRBV30
D gene: TRBD1
CDR3 protein: CAWLPGTANEQFF
CDR3 DNA: TGTGCCTGGCTACCCGGGACAGCTAATGAGCAGTTCTTC

J gene: TRBJ2-2
clone size: NA
V gene: TRBV4-3
D gene: NA
CDR3 protein: CASSQDVRSEAGELFF
CDR3 DNA: TGCGCCAGCAGCCAAGATGTGAGGAGTGAGGCCGGGGAGCTGTTTTTT

J gene: TRBJ2-7
clone size: NA
V gene: TRBV5-5
D gene: TRBD1
CDR3 protein: CASSKGQAVSSYEQYF
CDR3 DNA: TGTGCCAGCAGCAAGGGACAGGCCGTAAGCTCCTACGAGCAGTACTTC

J gene: TRBJ1-1
clone size: NA
V gene: TRBV4-2
D gene: NA
CDR3 protein: CASSQDEASDRVPFF
CDR3 DNA: TGTGCCAGCAGCCAAGATGAGGCTTCTGACCGGGTACCTTTCTTT

J gene: TRBJ2-2
clone size: NA
V gene: TRBV6-2/TRBV6-3
D gene: NA
CDR3 protein: CASSGTGTYQGGELFF
CDR3 DNA: TGTGCCAGCAGTGGAACCGGGACATACCAAGGAGGGGAGCTGTTTTTT

J gene: TRBJ2-7
clone size: once
V gene: TRBV7-2
D gene: NA
CDR3 protein: CASSLDIYEQYF
CDR3 DNA: TGTGCCAGCAGCTTAGACATTTACGAGCAGTACTTC

J gene: TRBJ2-1
clone size: NA
V gene: TRBV4-3
D gene: TRBD2
CDR3 protein: CASSQDATGGSYNEQFF
CDR3 DNA: TGCGCCAGCAGCCAAGATGCAACGGGGGGCTCCTACAATGAGCAGTTCTTC

J gene: TRBJ1-5
clone size: NA
V gene: TRBV28
D gene: NA
CDR3 protein: CATQAYSNQPQHF
CDR3 DNA: TGTGCCACCCAGGCTTATAGCAATCAGCCCCAGCATTTT

J gene: TRBJ2-1
clone size: NA
V gene: TRBV28
D gene: TRBD2
CDR3 protein: CASSLGGLAGVNEQFF
CDR3 DNA: TGTGCCAGCAGTTTAGGGGGACTAGCGGGAGTCAATGAGCAGTTCTTC

J gene: TRBJ1-4
clone size: NA
V gene: TRBV7-9
D gene: NA
CDR3 protein: CASSSTDEKLFF
CDR3 DNA: TGTGCCAGCAGCTCGACAGACGAAAAACTGTTTTTT

J gene: TRBJ1-2
clone size: NA
V gene: TRBV12-3/TRBV12-4
D gene: NA
CDR3 protein: CASNKQGLEGYTF
CDR3 DNA: TGTGCCAGCAATAAGCAGGGTCTTGAGGGCTACACCTTC

J gene: TRBJ1-5
clone size: NA
V gene: TRBV4-3
D gene: NA
CDR3 protein: CASSQDLGQGQPQHF
CDR3 DNA: TGCGCCAGCAGCCAAGATTTGGGGCAGGGGCAGCCCCAGCATTTT

J gene: TRBJ2-7
clone size: NA
V gene: TRBV5-1
D gene: NA
CDR3 protein: CASSLRQASYEQYF
CDR3 DNA: TGCGCCAGCAGCTTGCGGCAGGCCTCCTACGAGCAGTACTTC

J gene: TRBJ2-2
clone size: NA
V gene: TRBV7-2
D gene: NA
CDR3 protein: CASSLGLTTGELFF
CDR3 DNA: TGTGCCAGCAGCTTGGGACTGACCACCGGGGAGCTGTTTTTT

J gene: TRBJ2-1
clone size: NA
V gene: TRBV10-3
D gene: TRBD2
CDR3 protein: CAIAAGGGNPEQFF
CDR3 DNA: TGTGCCATCGCGGCCGGCGGGGGGAATCCTGAGCAGTTCTTC

J gene: TRBJ1-4
clone size: NA
V gene: TRBV19
D gene: NA
CDR3 protein: CASSSVFGTNHKLFF
CDR3 DNA: TGTGCCAGTAGTTCCGTATTTGGGACTAATCACAAACTGTTTTTT

J gene: TRBJ1-2
clone size: NA
V gene: TRBV2
D gene: TRBD1
CDR3 protein: CASRGGTGEDGYTF
CDR3 DNA: TGTGCCAGCAGGGGGGGGACAGGGGAAGATGGCTACACCTTC

J gene: TRBJ1-6
clone size: NA
V gene: TRBV6-5
D gene: NA
CDR3 protein: CASDRDIGSPLHF
CDR3 DNA: TGTGCCAGCGATAGGGACATCGGTTCACCCCTCCACTTT

J gene: TRBJ1-1
clone size: NA
V gene: TRBV6-6
D gene: NA
CDR3 protein: CASSYSMGGTEAFF
CDR3 DNA: TGTGCCAGCAGTTACTCGATGGGAGGAACTGAAGCTTTCTTT

J gene: TRBJ2-2
clone size: NA
V gene: TRBV6-5
D gene: NA
CDR3 protein: CASSYGSTGELFF
CDR3 DNA: TGTGCCAGCAGTTACGGTAGCACCGGGGAGCTGTTTTTT

J gene: TRBJ1-6
clone size: NA
V gene: TRBV11-1
D gene: TRBD1
CDR3 protein: CASSSAGGIEDSPLHF
CDR3 DNA: TGTGCCAGCAGCTCGGCAGGGGGCATTGAGGATTCACCCCTCCACTTT

J gene: TRBJ2-3
clone size: NA
V gene: TRBV2
D gene: TRBD2
CDR3 protein: CASRELAGADTQYF
CDR3 DNA: TGTGCCAGCAGAGAACTAGCGGGGGCAGATACGCAGTATTTT

J gene: TRBJ1-2
clone size: NA
V gene: TRBV6-2/TRBV6-3
D gene: NA
CDR3 protein: CASSPDGDTSDYGYTF
CDR3 DNA: TGTGCCAGCAGTCCAGATGGAGATACCTCGGACTATGGCTACACCTTC

J gene: TRBJ1-2
clone size: NA
V gene: TRBV12-3/TRBV12-4
D gene: NA
CDR3 protein: CASSPQGTYGYTF
CDR3 DNA: TGTGCCAGCAGTCCGCAGGGAACCTATGGCTACACCTTC

J gene: TRBJ1-3
clone size: NA
V gene: TRBV11-2
D gene: NA
CDR3 protein: CASSYRRAGLSGNTIYF
CDR3 DNA: TGTGCCAGCAGCTATCGCAGGGCAGGGCTCTCTGGAAACACCATATATTTT

J gene: TRBJ2-1
clone size: NA
V gene: TRBV5-8
D gene: TRBD2
CDR3 protein: CASSLTPGPSGHNEQFF
CDR3 DNA: TGTGCCAGCAGCTTGACTCCGGGCCCTAGCGGTCACAATGAGCAGTTCTTC

J gene: TRBJ1-1
clone size: once
V gene: TRBV5-1
D gene: TRBD1
CDR3 protein: CASSLSRYRDREGNTEAFF
CDR3 DNA: TGCGCCAGCAGCTTGTCCCGGTACCGGGACAGGGAAGGGAACACTGAAGCTTTCTTT

J gene: TRBJ1-2
clone size: NA
V gene: TRBV5-8
D gene: TRBD1
CDR3 protein: CASSWGRQGASGYTF
CDR3 DNA: TGTGCCAGCAGCTGGGGGCGACAGGGGGCAAGTGGCTACACCTTC

J gene: TRBJ2-7
clone size: NA
V gene: TRBV4-3
D gene: NA
CDR3 protein: CASSQVAGAGYEQYF
CDR3 DNA: TGCGCCAGCAGCCAAGTCGCAGGGGCGGGCTACGAGCAGTACTTC

J gene: TRBJ1-2
clone size: NA
V gene: TRBV7-2
D gene: NA
CDR3 protein: CASSLTTRGMAQRHGYTF
CDR3 DNA: TGTGCCAGCAGCCTCACAACAAGGGGTATGGCACAGCGACATGGCTACACCTTC

J gene: TRBJ1-1
clone size: NA
V gene: TRBV15
D gene: NA
CDR3 protein: CATSRLTSGAEAFF
CDR3 DNA: TGTGCCACCAGCAGACTAACGTCGGGGGCTGAAGCTTTCTTT

J gene: TRBJ1-1
clone size: NA
V gene: TRBV15
D gene: NA
CDR3 protein: CATSRDGGDIGLYVNTEAFF
CDR3 DNA: TGTGCCACCAGCAGAGATGGGGGGGACATAGGATTGTACGTGAACACTGAAGCTTTCTTT

J gene: TRBJ2-3
clone size: NA
V gene: TRBV24-1
D gene: TRBD1
CDR3 protein: CATKGTDGRTQYF
CDR3 DNA: TGTGCCACCAAGGGGACAGACGGCCGCACGCAGTATTTT